This T cell receptor beta chain emerged from a study of Graves' ophthalmopathy and Graves' hyperthyroidism (dated by TCRdb to 2016 to 2019). For the study in its entirety: Peripheral blood samples were taken at the time of initial diagnosis, before any treatment was given. After sampling, hyperthyroidism patients received methimazole starting at 30 mg daily, and ophthalmopathy patients received high-dose intravenous methylprednisolone. To tell Graves' ophthalmopathy apart from Graves' hyperthyroidism, and to predict which patients would progress to ophthalmopathy, the study relied on TCR beta repertoire signatures. The 100 discovery patients were randomly split 7:3 into training and test sets. In roughly 6 hyperthyroidism patients, the T-cell repertoires found in thyroid tissue were compared with those found in blood. In total, under 150 blood samples were TCR-sequenced: 43 ophthalmopathy, some 72 hyperthyroidism and 17 hyperthyroidism-to-ophthalmopathy patients. To explore V-J signatures that separate ophthalmopathy from hyperthyroidism, a discovery set of about a hundred patients was enrolled, consisting of about 45 with ophthalmopathy and about 60 with stable hyperthyroidism. The independent validation cohort included about 19 hyperthyroidism patients plus 17 patients who later progressed from hyperthyroidism to ophthalmopathy.

This clonotype was found a few times. Its antigen target is currently unknown. The sample holds no much larger clone one base away, and base qualities are not on file. Hyperthyroidism was defined as stable when no progression to ophthalmopathy occurred within 18 months of follow-up. Patients with hyperthyroidism were aged 18 to 65 years, had been newly diagnosed, and had a disease duration of less than 2 months. Patients with other autoimmune diseases, uncontrolled infections, pregnancy or lactation were excluded. Diagnosis relied on clinical symptoms, serum thyroxine, TRAb, thyroid ultrasound and orbital computed tomography. PBMCs were isolated from around 10 ml of fresh peripheral blood by Ficoll-Paque density gradient centrifugation. Trizol reagent was used to extract the total RNA, and its quality was then checked on an Agilent 2100 Bioanalyzer. Study-wide conclusions, independent of this receptor: In validation, the model predicted ophthalmopathy progression with more than 70% sensitivity and 72% to 80% specificity; more than ten predicted patients were CT-confirmed with GO in a median of 6.5 months. Most of the expanded thyroid clonotypes with a frequency above 0.001 were also detected in blood, and it was suggested that the thyroid immune response may be reflected by blood repertoires. No statistical method was used to set the sample size in advance, and the investigators knew which group each participant was assigned to. In cross-validation, the 13-signature model distinguished ophthalmopathy from stable hyperthyroidism with roughly 90% sensitivity and around 81% specificity, and in the test set the corresponding values were roughly 80% and 76%.

TCR beta CDR3 regions were amplified from RNA transcripts for repertoire sequencing. The first round was an RT-PCR using HTBI primers with the Qiagen OneStep RT-PCR kit, and this first round was followed by a second-round multiplex PCR, then size selection and purification. Sequencing of the libraries was carried out on an Illumina HiSeq2000 in paired-end mode with 100 bp reads. Concerning the study's data processing: Reads were processed with SOAPnuke, discarding reads with adapters, uncalled bases, mean Phred below 15, or no exact constant-primer or identifier match. High-quality paired reads were merged with COPE v1.2.5. Unique nucleotide sequences were defined as clonotypes and aligned to IMGT TRB V, D and J references using MiTCR v1.1. Analysis was restricted to V-J combinations with a frequency above 0.0001, which covered roughly 99% of repertoires. A TCR clonal expansion and chaos score per V-J combination was defined as the ratio of F50 clonal expansion to chaos observed in the TCRdist matrix. Welch's t-statistics and random forest were used to narrow the features down to about twelve V-J combinations, which were then fed into a naive Bayes classifier. The Morisita-Horn index was used to measure how similar the thyroid and blood repertoires were. TCRdb reprocessed the public reads (quality trimming at Q25 with fastp, clone calling with MiXCR) and kept in-frame beta chains. Under each unique CDR3 protein, matching rows form one entry showing the most common genes and DNA. TCRdb, not the original authors, processed these V and J calls. The sample profile shows about 620,000 distinct CDR3 sequences; about a fifth of them were found once. In total, the top ten clones hold roughly 6.9% of the sample.

CDR1 and CDR2 (MNHEY, SVGAGI) derive from the germline V gene. V is reduced by 0 bases and J by 8 bases, leaving a spacing of 10 bases between them. The CDR3 holds 13 amino acids from the cysteine to the phenylalanine. The CDR3 DNA has 39 bases and is translated from base 1. The TCR originated in a woman aged 18 to 35 with stable Graves' hyperthyroidism. Some clones in this sample may be carry-over from other donors' samples. Donor details come from another sample of the same person, matched by shared clones. The sample comprised peripheral blood. The V and J genes are TRBV6-5 and TRBJ1-1; the D gene identity is not certain. Here the CDR3 is given as CASSYSILGEAFF. The nucleotide sequence reads as follows: TGTGCCAGCAGTTACTCGATTCTGGGAGAAGCTTTCTTT.